The 24 T cell receptor beta chains in this list originate from one sample, sequenced in a study of molecular identifiers for immune sequencing clone quantification. TCRdb processed the PCR reads anew with MiXCR; each CDR3 protein has one entry. The profile shows tens of thousands of distinct CDR3 sequences, 20% to 25% of them singletons. The sequenced sample consisted of naive CD8+ T cells from blood, with Jurkat cell RNA spiked in. Subset given: FACS-sorted CD8+CD4-CCR7+CD45RA+ naive T cells. The receptors shown here come from a human donor in good health. Some libraries in this study had Jurkat cell RNA spiked in.

The table lists this clonotype with many counts. The chain uses TRBV29-1 and TRBJ2-7; D possibly corresponds to TRBD1 (5 bases). The CDR3 has 11 residues. V lost 1 base, J lost 4 bases, and 5 bases lay in between. CDR1 SQVTM and CDR2 ANQGSEA come from the germline V gene. CDR3 loop: CSVEAGYEQYF. The CDR3 DNA is TGCAGCGTTGAAGCAGGGTACGAGCAGTACTTC.

Turning to this clonotype: Possible read error: a much larger clone is one base away. The chain is built from TRBV29-1 and TRBJ2-7, with D uncertain. CDR1 SQVTM and CDR2 ANQGSEA come from the germline V gene. The CDR3 covers 14 residues. The ends were cut back, 4 bases at V and 0 bases at J, with 13 bases in the middle. The CDR3 region is CSVVATTSSYEQYF. CDR3 nucleotide sequence: TGCAGCGTTGTGGCCACGACCAGCTCCTACGAGCAGTACTTC.

The chain links TRBV12-3 or TRBV12-4 to TRBJ2-5, with 7 positions matching TRBD2. CDR3 length: 13 residues. V shed 6 bases and J 4 bases; nucleotides not matched to a gene: 5. The CDR3 DNA reads TGTGCCAGCAGGCGACTAGCCGGAGAGACCCAGTACTTC. Amino acid sequence: CASRRLAGETQYF.

There are many counts of this clonotype. This rearrangement joins TRBV7-6 to TRBJ2-1; 9 positions match TRBD1. The CDR3 runs to 18 residues. The junction had 18 bases not matched to a gene; V was cut back by 5 bases and J by 7 bases. Looked up from germline, CDR1 is SGHVS and CDR2 is FNYEAQ. Here the CDR3 DNA reads TGTGCCAGCAGCCATTATCCTTTACAGGGGGCCTCCCGGAATGAGCAGTTCTTC. Protein sequence: CASSHYPLQGASRNEQFF.

Comment on this clonotype: A much more abundant neighbour one base away suggests this may be a read error. The CDR3 reads CASSPGVAERYEQYF. In DNA form, the CDR3 reads TGTGCCAGCAGTCCGGGCGTAGCGGAACGCTACGAGCAGTACTTC. The chain recombines TRBV28 with TRBJ2-7; D may be TRBD2 (6 bases). The germline V gene encodes CDR1 MDHEN and CDR2 SYDVKM. The V gene lost 5 bases and the J gene lost 3 bases, with 17 bases spanning the gap. CDR3 length: 15 residues.

This clonotype showed up many times. The V gene is TRBV27, the J gene TRBJ2-5; weak D call: TRBD2 (5 bases). The CDR3 covers 14 residues. Germline CDR1 reads MNHEY; CDR2 reads SMNVEV (reference sequence). The V gene lost 2 bases and the J gene lost 5 bases, with 12 bases spanning the gap. The CDR3 coding sequence is TGTGCCAGCAGTTTAGTTCGGGGTTCGGAGACCCAGTACTTC. This codes for CASSLVRGSETQYF.

There are many counts of this clonotype. The chain employs TRBV27 and TRBJ1-1, with 7 bases fitting TRBD1. Trimming at V came to 3 bases and at J to 1 base, leaving 2 bases not matched to a gene. This CDR3 has 14 amino acids. Germline loops: CDR1 MNHEY, CDR2 SMNVEV (reference sequence). The CDR3 region is CASSLGQQNTEAFF. Here the CDR3 DNA reads TGTGCCAGCAGTTTGGGACAGCAGAACACTGAAGCTTTCTTT.

As to this clonotype: This may arise from a read error, as a much more abundant clone is one base away. The V and J genes are TRBV28 and TRBJ2-5, with TRBD2 matching over 14 bases. CDR3 length equals 15 residues. Germline V gene sequence: CDR1 MDHEN, CDR2 SYDVKM. CDR3 DNA: TGTGCCAGCACCGGGGGACTAGCGGGAGTGGAGACCCAGTGCTTC. It specifies CASTGGLAGVETQCF.

Remarks on this clonotype: A junction boundary mismatches the germline segment, possibly from a read error. CDR3: CRVVGPSGRAADTQYF. CDR3 sequence (DNA): TGCCGCGTTGTGGGGCCTAGCGGGCGGGCCGCAGATACGCAGTATTTT. The chain combines TRBV29-1 with TRBJ2-3; 8 nucleotides agree with TRBD2. There are 16 residues in the CDR3. Germline lookup yields CDR1 SQVTM and CDR2 ANQGSEA.

This clonotype was observed a handful of times. This may stem from a read error, because a much larger clone lies one nucleotide away. V gene TRBV12-3 or TRBV12-4 combines with J gene TRBJ1-4; D is ambiguous. CDR3 length: 13 amino acids. For the CDR3, the DNA is TGTGCCAGCAGACTAACATTTCCGGAAAAACTGTCTTTT. Protein: CASRLTFPEKLSF.

As to this clonotype: This may stem from a read error, because a much larger clone lies one nucleotide away. As the CDR3 is not closed by the conserved phenylalanine or tryptophan, this likely results from a read error. This sequence joins TRBV30 and TRBJ2-3; 7 bases agree with TRBD1. CDR3 length: 16 residues. The germline V gene has CDR1 GTSNPN and CDR2 SVGIG (reference sequence). V lost 3 bases to trimming and J lost 0 bases; unmatched junction nucleotides: 9. CDR3 region: CAWSDLRDRSTDTQYL. In DNA form, the CDR3 reads TGTGCCTGGAGCGACCTCCGGGACAGAAGCACAGATACGCAGTATCTT.

The V and J genes are TRBV5-6 and TRBJ2-4, with D perhaps assigned TRBD1 or TRBD2 (5 bases each). The length of the CDR3 is 12 residues. Germline V gene data show CDR1 as SGHDT and CDR2 as YYEEEE. The ends were cut back, 4 bases at V and 8 bases at J, with 10 bases in the middle. CDR3 residues: CASSNGADIQYF. The CDR3 DNA follows: TGTGCCAGCAGCAACGGGGCGGACATTCAGTACTTC. Based on the CDR3 plus reference TRBV5-6 and TRBJ2-4, the full variable domain is DAGVTQSPTHLIKTRGQQVTLRCSPKSGHDTVSWYQQALGQGPQFIFQYYEEEERQRGNFPDRFSGHQFPNYSSELNVNALLLGDSALYLCASSNGADIQYFGAGTRLSVL.

Turning to this clonotype: It may be a read error: a sequence one base away is much more abundant. The rearrangement joins TRBV13 to TRBJ2-3, with 8 bases fitting TRBD2. Germline V gene data show CDR1 as PRHDT and CDR2 as FYEKMQ (reference sequence). This CDR3 spans 17 amino acids. CDR3 protein: CVSSLTVAGTRADTQYF. DNA for the CDR3: TGTGTCAGCAGCTTAACCGTAGCGGGGACTAGAGCAGATACGCAGTATTTT.

This clonotype has a count of ten or more. V gene TRBV28 combines with J gene TRBJ2-7, with D unclear. Germline values: CDR1 MDHEN, CDR2 SYDVKM. The CDR3 has 14 residues. The V end was cut by 8 bases, the J end by 0 bases, with 14 bases between. This CDR3 reads CASDQRIGSYEQYF. The CDR3 bases are TGTGCCAGCGACCAACGCATAGGCTCCTACGAGCAGTACTTC.

This clonotype was observed many times. The chain joins TRBV7-9 to TRBJ2-7; 9 bases are a match to TRBD1. V was clipped by 0 bases and J by 2 bases; unmatched bases: 5. The CDR3 extends over 16 amino acids. Germline V gene lookup returns CDR1 SEHNR and CDR2 FQNEAQ (reference sequence). CDR3 residues: CASSLAGDRAPYEQYF. In DNA form, the CDR3 reads TGTGCCAGCAGCTTAGCGGGGGACAGGGCTCCCTACGAGCAGTACTTC.

As for this clonotype: A much larger clone is a single base away; this may be a read error. V gene TRBV5-3 combines with J gene TRBJ1-5; a possible D gene is TRBD1 (5 bases). TRBV5-3 is an ORF for which the function is uncertain. V was trimmed by 8 bases and J by 7 bases, leaving 22 bases between them. The CDR3 loop spans 15 amino acids. CDR3 amino acids: CASGRSQGDRQPQHF. In nucleotides, the CDR3 is TGTGCCAGCGGCCGAAGTCAAGGGGATAGACAGCCCCAGCATTTT.

For this clonotype: A much larger clone differs by one base, so this may be a read error. The chain employs TRBV29-1 and TRBJ2-1, with 7 positions matching TRBD1. The CDR3 length is 12 residues. Germline V gene lookup returns CDR1 SQVTM and CDR2 ANQGSEA. After removal of 0 bases from V and 7 bases from J, the junction contained 0 bases not matched to a gene. This chain's CDR3 is CSVEEQGNEQFF. CDR3 sequence (DNA): TGCAGCGTTGAAGAACAGGGGAATGAGCAGTTCTTC.

The chain carries TRBV29-1 and TRBJ2-7, with D tentatively TRBD1 or TRBD2 (5 bases each). The CDR3 covers 14 residues. The V end was cut by 5 bases, the J end by 4 bases, with 18 bases between. CDR1 SQVTM and CDR2 ANQGSEA come from the germline V gene. The chain's CDR3 is CSVPPGTSGYEQYF. DNA for the CDR3: TGCAGCGTTCCTCCCGGGACGTCCGGTTACGAGCAGTACTTC.

This chain joins TRBV5-6 and TRBJ1-5; D gene unclear. The CDR3 contains 16 residues. Germline CDR1 and CDR2: SGHDT and YYEEEE. Trimming took 1 base from V and 1 from J, leaving 12 bases between them. CDR3 sequence (DNA): TGTGCCAGCAGCTTGTATTTGGTTGGAAGCAATCAGCCCCAGCATTTT. The encoded protein is CASSLYLVGSNQPQHF. Full variable domain (outside the CDR3, taken from reference TRBV5-6 and TRBJ1-5): DAGVTQSPTHLIKTRGQQVTLRCSPKSGHDTVSWYQQALGQGPQFIFQYYEEEERQRGNFPDRFSGHQFPNYSSELNVNALLLGDSALYLCASSLYLVGSNQPQHFGDGTRLSIL.

This clonotype appeared many times. The CDR3 sequence: CASSYQGGSNQPQHF. DNA of the CDR3: TGTGCCAGCAGTTACCAGGGTGGCAGCAATCAGCCCCAGCATTTT. The rearrangement links TRBV6-2 or TRBV6-3 to TRBJ1-5, with D possibly matching TRBD1 (5 bases). The CDR3 totals 15 residues. The germline V gene has CDR1 MNHEY and CDR2 SVGEGT. The V end lost 2 bases, the J end lost 1 base, and 9 bases lay between the germline ends.

Comment on this clonotype: The junction and the germline gene differ at one end; a read error may be behind it. The chain uses TRBV19 and TRBJ2-1; 7 bases line up with TRBD2. The CDR3 consists of 17 residues. Per germline, CDR1 LNHDA and CDR2 SQIVND (reference sequence). The chain's CDR3 is CASNIASRAGAGNEQFF. In DNA, the CDR3 is TGTGCCAGTAATATAGCCTCTCGCGCGGGAGCCGGAAATGAGCAGTTCTTC. Full variable domain (missing parts from reference TRBV19 and TRBJ2-1): DGGITQSPKYLFRKEGQNVTLSCEQNLNHDAMYWYRQDPGQGLRLIYYSQIVNDFQKGDIAEGYSVSREKKESFPLTVTSAQKNPTAFYLCASNIASRAGAGNEQFFGPGTRLTVL.

The chain has TRBV11-2 and TRBJ2-6; the D gene is possibly TRBD1 (5 bases). Deletions cut 5 bases from V and 0 bases from J, with 8 bases between. Germline loops: CDR1 SGHAT, CDR2 FQNNGV. This CDR3 spans 15 amino acids. The CDR3 reads CASSQQASGANVLTF. The CDR3 DNA sequence: TGTGCCAGCAGCCAACAGGCCTCTGGGGCCAACGTCCTGACTTTC. The variable domain in full, with the rest retrieved from reference TRBV11-2 and TRBJ2-6, is EAGVAQSPRYKIIEKRQSVAFWCNPISGHATLYWYQQILGQGPKLLIQFQNNGVVDDSQLPKDRFSAERLKGVDSTLKIQPAKLEDSAVYLCASSQQASGANVLTFGAGSRLTVL.

This clonotype was observed many times. The rearrangement links TRBV29-1 to TRBJ1-1; a possible D gene is TRBD1 (6 bases). With 2 bases removed from V and 0 bases from J, the gap between germline ends came to 10 bases. CDR1 and CDR2 (germline): SQVTM, ANQGSEA. This CDR3 contains 14 residues. DNA for the CDR3: TGCAGCGTTGAAAGACAGGACCTGAACACTGAAGCTTTCTTT. This codes for CSVERQDLNTEAFF.

Notes on this clonotype: Possible read error: a much larger clone is one base away. The chain couples TRBV20-1 to TRBJ1-5; D is unresolved. CDR1 DFQATT and CDR2 SNEGSKA come from the germline V gene (reference sequence). Trimming removed 0 bases at V and 2 bases at J, with 8 bases between. This CDR3 has 14 residues. CDR3 sequence (DNA): TGCAGTGCTAGAGATGAGCTCGGCAATCAGCCCCAGCATTTT. Its translation: CSARDELGNQPQHF.